Following are 18 T cell receptor beta chains from one sample sequenced in a study of blood T cell repertoires in COVID-19 (dated by TCRdb to 2019 to 2021). Receptor libraries were prepared by the immunoSEQ multiplex PCR assay. TCRdb provides this immuneACCESS table in a form limited to in-frame rearrangements. Some clones are lacking; in checked studies, under half of them reflect an unresolved V gene, and why the rest are absent is not known. A total of approximately 250,000 clones appear in this sample, about 85% of them only once. Clones ranked in the top ten supply approximately 4% of the sample. Material for sequencing was peripheral blood. These receptors were taken from a man between 18 and 29 years old with active or convalescent COVID-19.

This chain joins TRBV6-1 and TRBJ1-2, with D unclear. Per the germline V gene, CDR1 is MNHNS and CDR2 is SASEGT. The V and J ends lost 2 bases and 4 bases respectively, with 8 bases between them. The CDR3 totals 13 residues. CDR3 sequence: CASSETVSYGYTF. CDR3 in DNA: TGTGCCAGCAGTGAAACAGTTTCCTATGGCTACACCTTC.

The genes are TRBV5-1 and TRBJ2-3; D not certain. V was trimmed by 0 bases and J by 2 bases, leaving 7 bases between them. The CDR3 length is 14 residues. Looked up from germline, CDR1 is SGHRS and CDR2 is YFSETQ. CDR3 protein: CASSLGSNTDTQYF. As DNA, the CDR3 is TGCGCCAGCAGCTTGGGGAGCAACACAGATACGCAGTATTTT.

In its sample, this clone was seen once. This chain joins TRBV11-2 and TRBJ1-2; D is perhaps TRBD1 (5 bases). Looked up from germline, CDR1 is SGHAT and CDR2 is FQNNGV. Trimming shortened V by 3 bases and J by 4 bases, and 15 bases separated the two germline ends. The CDR3 is 15 amino acids. The CDR3 region has the DNA TGTGCCAGCAGCTTCACAATTACAGGATCCTATGGCTACACCTTC. Its protein product is CASSFTITGSYGYTF.

The V and J genes are TRBV12-3 or TRBV12-4 and TRBJ2-7; unclear D gene. Trimming pared 3 bases from V and 6 bases from J, leaving 6 bases between. This CDR3 region has 11 residues. CDR3 coding DNA: TGTGCCAGCAGTTTCGGGTTCGAGCAGTACTTC. Translating gives CASSFGFEQYF.

The chain recombines TRBV10-1 with TRBJ2-3, with D perhaps matching TRBD1 (5 bases). CDR1 and CDR2 from the germline V gene are WNHNN and SYGVQD (reference sequence). Between the trimmed V and J ends, which lost 0 bases and 1 base, there was a span of 11 bases. This CDR3 contains 16 residues. CDR3 sequence (DNA): TGCGCCAGCAGTGAGTCCAGGGCGATGGGCACAGATACGCAGTATTTT. This sequence encodes CASSESRAMGTDTQYF.

The V call is TRBV20-1, the J call TRBJ1-1; D is unresolved. Trimming pared 3 bases from V and 0 bases from J, leaving 8 bases between. This CDR3 contains 13 residues. Germline CDR1 reads DFQATT; CDR2 reads SNEGSKA (reference sequence). The CDR3 nucleotides are TGCAGTGCTAGTCCAGTGATGAACACTGAAGCTTTCTTT. Its translation is CSASPVMNTEAFF.

The chain couples TRBV6-5 to TRBJ2-1; 7 nucleotides align to TRBD2. The CDR3 has 15 residues. The V gene's germline CDR1 is MNHEY and CDR2 SVGAGI. The V segment lost 7 bases and the J segment 3 bases; nucleotides outside the gene matches: 9. The CDR3 DNA sequence: TGTGCCAGCATCCCTGTGGGGGGGGGCTACAATGAGCAGTTCTTC. This translates into CASIPVGGGYNEQFF.

This sequence joins TRBV9 and TRBJ2-7; 10 nucleotides line up with TRBD2. In germline, CDR1 is SGDLS, CDR2 YYNGEE. The CDR3 runs to 13 residues. J gave up 3 bases and V 7 bases, and 4 bases lay outside the gene matches. Here the CDR3 reads CASSTSGFYEQYF. In DNA, the CDR3 is TGTGCCAGCTCGACTAGCGGGTTCTACGAGCAGTACTTC.

The chain links TRBV4-3 to TRBJ2-1, with 8 bases matching TRBD1. From germline, CDR1 is LGHNA and CDR2 YSLEER. CDR3 size: 15 residues. J lost 7 bases, V lost 1 base, and 6 bases had no gene match. In DNA, the CDR3 is TGCGCCAGCAGCCAAGCGCAGGGGGCAGGAAATGAGCAGTTCTTC. This codes for CASSQAQGAGNEQFF.

The chain couples TRBV11-1 to TRBJ1-1, with 7 positions matching TRBD1. V shed 6 bases, J shed 0 bases, and the junction held 7 bases outside the gene matches. There are 15 residues in the CDR3. In germline, CDR1 is SGHAT, CDR2 FQDESV (reference sequence). CDR3 loop: CASRHRGQVNTEAFF. DNA for the CDR3: TGTGCCAGCAGGCACAGGGGACAAGTGAACACTGAAGCTTTCTTT. The full variable domain, rest sourced from reference TRBV11-1 and TRBJ1-1, is EAEVAQSPRYKITEKSQAVAFWCDPISGHATLYWYRQILGQGPELLVQFQDESVVDDSQLPKDRFSAERLKGVDSTLKIQPAELGDSAMYLCASRHRGQVNTEAFFGQGTRLTVV.

This clone came up once. The chain employs TRBV7-2 and TRBJ2-7; TRBD2 might be the D (5 bases). Germline CDR1 and CDR2: SGHTA and FQGNSA. Trimming removed 1 base from V and 3 bases from J, with 10 bases in between. The CDR3 is made up of 14 amino acids. The CDR3 region has the DNA TGTGCCAGCAGCTTAGGCCCAGCGGACTACGAGCAGTACTTC. This encodes CASSLGPADYEQYF.

The CDR3 DNA is TGTGCCAGCAGCTTACAATCTAGCGGGAGCGAGCAGTACTTC. This translates into CASSLQSSGSEQYF. The chain employs TRBV7-2 and TRBJ2-7, with 10 bases fitting TRBD2. V lost 2 bases to trimming and J lost 6 bases; unmatched junction nucleotides: 4. The CDR3 is made up of 14 amino acids. The germline V gene encodes CDR1 SGHTA and CDR2 FQGNSA.

This clone was recorded a few times. V usage is TRBV2 and J usage is TRBJ2-7; D might be TRBD1 (5 bases). Germline values: CDR1 SNHLY, CDR2 FYNNEI. The CDR3 sequence is 11 residues long. V was trimmed by 10 bases and J by 3 bases, leaving 10 bases between them. The CDR3 bases are TGTGCCATCAAGGGGAACTACGAGCAGTACTTC. It is translated as CAIKGNYEQYF.

The rearrangement links TRBV10-3 to TRBJ1-1, with D perhaps TRBD1 (6 bases). V shed 2 bases and J shed 3 bases, with 13 bases lying between them. This CDR3 has 15 amino acids. CDR1 and CDR2 (germline): ENHRY, SYGVKD. CDR3 residues: CAISETRGVDTEAFF. DNA of the CDR3: TGTGCCATCAGTGAGACCAGGGGAGTGGACACTGAAGCTTTCTTT.

The J gene is TRBJ1-2, the V gene TRBV27; D unresolved. This CDR3 comprises 15 residues. Germline V gene lookup returns CDR1 MNHEY and CDR2 SMNVEV (reference sequence). Trimming shortened V by 1 base and J by 4 bases, and 13 bases separated the two germline ends. In DNA, the CDR3 is TGTGCCAGCAGTTTATTGACTGGCAGCCTCTATGGCTACACCTTC. Translating gives CASSLLTGSLYGYTF.

The chain has TRBV12-5 and TRBJ1-5; a possible D gene is TRBD1 (5 bases). Germline CDR1 is LGHNT and CDR2 is FRNRAP. The CDR3 extends over 13 amino acids. Deletions cut 7 bases from V and 7 bases from J, with 14 bases between. Here the CDR3 reads CASAIQEGQPQHF. Here the CDR3 DNA reads TGTGCTAGTGCCATACAGGAGGGGCAGCCCCAGCATTTT. Based on the CDR3 plus reference TRBV12-5 and TRBJ1-5, the full variable domain is DARVTQTPRHKVTEMGQEVTMRCQPILGHNTVFWYRQTMMQGLELLAYFRNRAPLDDSGMPKDRFSAEMPDATLATLKIQPSEPRDSAVYFCASAIQEGQPQHFGDGTRLSIL.

The V call is TRBV28, the J call TRBJ1-3; D ambiguous. V shed 6 bases and J shed 6 bases, with 3 bases lying between them. The CDR3 covers 10 residues. Germline V gene data show CDR1 as MDHEN and CDR2 as SYDVKM. This CDR3 reads CASSQNTIYF. The CDR3 region has the DNA TGTGCCAGCAGCCAAAACACCATATATTTT.

The gene calls are TRBV7-9 and TRBJ1-1, with D uncertain. V was cut by 3 bases and J by 8 bases, with 19 bases left in between. This CDR3 spans 15 amino acids. Germline V CDR1 and CDR2: SEHNR, FQNEAQ (reference sequence). The CDR3: CASSFLTPITVEAFF. The CDR3 nucleotides read TGTGCCAGCAGCTTTCTGACACCTATAACGGTAGAAGCTTTCTTT.